This TCR beta chain was sequenced during a study of blood T cells in healthy people across ages. CDR1 LGHNA and CDR2 YNFKEQ come from the germline V gene. V was pared by 5 bases and J by 4 bases, with 17 bases between. The CDR3 sequence is 16 residues long. For the second PCR, which ran for about 6 to 12 cycles, a sample-barcoded 5' primer and a J-beta primer mix were used. TCRdb reprocessed the 5' RACE reads via MiXCR and lists one record per CDR3 protein. The sample shows around 1,000,000 distinct CDR3 sequences, 35% to 40% of them seen only once. The chain recombines TRBV4-2 with TRBJ2-2; a weak D match, TRBD2 (5 bases). The clonotype comes from a man aged 18 to 30 in good health. Sequencing was done on a sample of blood. The CDR3 region has the DNA TGTGCCAGCAGCTCGACGATGGGCCGGGGCACCGGGGAGCTGTTTTTT. Translation gives CASSSTMGRGTGELFF.